This entry describes one TCR beta chain. The data were obtained in a study of blood T cell repertoires in COVID-19. Study in general: Acute and convalescent COVID-19 samples came from the United States, Italy and Spain.

The CDR3 has 14 amino acids. V lost 2 bases and J lost 3, with 10 bases in between. Germline values: CDR1 KGHSH, CDR2 LQKENI. The assay was immunoSEQ multiplex PCR, and TCRdb's table has in-frame clones only and misses some. The profile shows a few hundred thousand clones, 70% to 90% of them singletons. This TCR was recovered from a man aged 18 to 30 with active or convalescent COVID-19. The sequenced sample consisted of peripheral blood. V gene TRBV18 combines with J gene TRBJ1-1; no reliable D call. CDR3 amino acids: CASSPFADDTEAFF. CDR3 nucleotides: TGTGCCAGCTCACCATTCGCGGATGACACTGAAGCTTTCTTT.